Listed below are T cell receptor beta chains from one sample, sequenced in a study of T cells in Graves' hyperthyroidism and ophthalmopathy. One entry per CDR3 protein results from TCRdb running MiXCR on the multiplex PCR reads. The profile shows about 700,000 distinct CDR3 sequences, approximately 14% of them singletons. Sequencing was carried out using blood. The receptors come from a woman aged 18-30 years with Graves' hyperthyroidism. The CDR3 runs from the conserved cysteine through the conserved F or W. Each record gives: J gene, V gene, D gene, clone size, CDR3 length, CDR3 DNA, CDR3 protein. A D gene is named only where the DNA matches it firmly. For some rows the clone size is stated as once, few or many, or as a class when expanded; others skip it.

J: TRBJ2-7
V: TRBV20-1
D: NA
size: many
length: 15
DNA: TGCAGTGCCCCCCAGTCCTCGCGCCTCTCCTACGAGCAGTACTTC
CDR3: CSAPQSSRLSYEQYF

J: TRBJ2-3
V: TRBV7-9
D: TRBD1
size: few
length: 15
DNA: TGTGCCAGCAGCTTAGGACAGGGGATAGGAGATACGCAGTATTTT
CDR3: CASSLGQGIGDTQYF

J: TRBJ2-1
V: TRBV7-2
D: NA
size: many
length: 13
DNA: TGTGCCAGCACCCCTGCGCGGTACAATGAGCAGTTCTTC
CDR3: CASTPARYNEQFF

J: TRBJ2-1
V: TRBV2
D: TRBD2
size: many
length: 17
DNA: TGTGCCAGCAGTTCTCCGACTAGCAGGAGCTCCTACAATGAGCAGTTCTTC
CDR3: CASSSPTSRSSYNEQFF

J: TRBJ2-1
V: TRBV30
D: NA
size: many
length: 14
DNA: TGTGCCTGGAGTGGACTCTCAGACTACAATGAGCAGTTCTTC
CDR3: CAWSGLSDYNEQFF

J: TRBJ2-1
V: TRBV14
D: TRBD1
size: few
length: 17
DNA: TGTGCCAGCAGCCAAGGGGTTGGACAGGCCCCTTACAATGAGCAGTTCTTC
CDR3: CASSQGVGQAPYNEQFF

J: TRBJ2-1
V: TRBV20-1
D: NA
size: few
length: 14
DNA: TGCAGTGCTATTAATAGTAATACAGTTAATGAGCAGTTCTTC
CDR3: CSAINSNTVNEQFF

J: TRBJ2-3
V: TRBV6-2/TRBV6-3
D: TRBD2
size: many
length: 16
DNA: TGTGCCAGCAGTTGGCGGGTCTTGATAGCGGGAGATACGCAGTATTTT
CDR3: CASSWRVLIAGDTQYF

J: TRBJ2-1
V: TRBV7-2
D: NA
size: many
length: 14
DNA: TGTGCCAGCAGCTTAGGGTTTGGAAACAATGAGCAGTTCTTC
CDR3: CASSLGFGNNEQFF

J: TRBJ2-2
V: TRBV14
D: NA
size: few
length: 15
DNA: TGTGCCAGCAGCCAAGATAGTTTTGGGACCGGGGAGCTGTTTTTT
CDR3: CASSQDSFGTGELFF

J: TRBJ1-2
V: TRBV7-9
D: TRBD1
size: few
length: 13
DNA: TGTGCCAGCAGCTCGGCAGGGGGGAGTGGCTACACCTTC
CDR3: CASSSAGGSGYTF

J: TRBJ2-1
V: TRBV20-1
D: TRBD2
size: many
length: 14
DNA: TGCAGTGCTAGATTAGCGGGAGTGGCGAGTGAGCAGTTCTTC
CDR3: CSARLAGVASEQFF

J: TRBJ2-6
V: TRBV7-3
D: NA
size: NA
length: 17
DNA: TGTGCCAGCAGCTTACAGGGGCCAGTAACTGGGGCCAACGTCCTGACTTTC
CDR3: CASSLQGPVTGANVLTF

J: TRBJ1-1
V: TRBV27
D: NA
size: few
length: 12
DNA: TGTGCCAGCGGACGGAGGGACACTGAAGCTTTCTTT
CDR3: CASGRRDTEAFF

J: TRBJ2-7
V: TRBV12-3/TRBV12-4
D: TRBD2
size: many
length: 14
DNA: TGTGCCAGCAGTCACTCCGGGACTAGGGGCGAGCAGTACTTC
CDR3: CASSHSGTRGEQYF

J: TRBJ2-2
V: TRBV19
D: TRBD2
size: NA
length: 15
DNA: TGTGCCGCTGGTCAGGAGAGCGGGAGTGTCGGGGAGCTGTTTTTT
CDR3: CAAGQESGSVGELFF

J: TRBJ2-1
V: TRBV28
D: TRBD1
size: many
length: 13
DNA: TGTGCCAGCAGTCTCACGGGACAGGGAGGGAAGTTCTTC
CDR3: CASSLTGQGGKFF

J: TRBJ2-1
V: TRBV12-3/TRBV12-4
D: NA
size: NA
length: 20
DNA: TGTGCCAGCAGAACCCGCAGAAGGGGGTTGGAGAGGGACTCCTACAATGAGCAGTTCTTC
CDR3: CASRTRRRGLERDSYNEQFF

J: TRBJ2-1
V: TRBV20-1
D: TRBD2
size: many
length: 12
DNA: TGCAGTGCTAGTTTAGCGGGCAATGAGCAGTTCTTC
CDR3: CSASLAGNEQFF

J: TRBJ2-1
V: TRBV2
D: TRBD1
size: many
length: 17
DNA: TGTGCCAGCAGCAAACGGACAGGCCCTTCCCCCTACAATGAGCAGTTCTTC
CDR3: CASSKRTGPSPYNEQFF

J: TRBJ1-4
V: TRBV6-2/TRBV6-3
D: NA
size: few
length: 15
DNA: TGTGCCAGCAGTCCGCGCGGGGTTGCTAGTGAAAAACTGTTTTTT
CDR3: CASSPRGVASEKLFF

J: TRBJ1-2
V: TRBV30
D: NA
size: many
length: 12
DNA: TGTGCCTGGACCTCGACAAACTATGGCTACACCTTC
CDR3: CAWTSTNYGYTF

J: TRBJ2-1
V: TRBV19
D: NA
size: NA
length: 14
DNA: TGTGCCAGTAGTATATACTCCGGGGAGAATGAGCAGTTCTTC
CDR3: CASSIYSGENEQFF

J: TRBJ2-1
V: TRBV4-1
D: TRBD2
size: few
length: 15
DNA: TGCGCCAGTCGACCTAGCGGGAACACCTACAATGAGCAGTTCTTC
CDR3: CASRPSGNTYNEQFF

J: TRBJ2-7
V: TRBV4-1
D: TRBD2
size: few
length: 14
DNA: TGCGCCAGCAGCCAGCTAGCGGGAGGGGGCGAGCAGTACTTC
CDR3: CASSQLAGGGEQYF

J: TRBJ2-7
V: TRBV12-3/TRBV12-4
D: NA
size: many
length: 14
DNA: TGTGCCAGCAGTTTAGGGAACTCTGGAGGGCGGCAGTACTTC
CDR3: CASSLGNSGGRQYF

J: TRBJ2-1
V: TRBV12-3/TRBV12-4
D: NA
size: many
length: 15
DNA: TGTGCCAGCAGTGGACGGGACCCCTCCGGCGATGAGCAGTTCTTC
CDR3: CASSGRDPSGDEQFF

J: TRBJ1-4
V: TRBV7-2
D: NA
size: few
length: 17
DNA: TGTGCCAGCAGCCGCAGGGCGGGACAAGCAACTAATGAAAGACTGTTTTTT
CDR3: CASSRRAGQATNERLFF

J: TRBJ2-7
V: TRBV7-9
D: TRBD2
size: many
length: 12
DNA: TGTGCCACAGCTCGGGGGGTCCACGAGCAGTACTTC
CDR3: CATARGVHEQYF

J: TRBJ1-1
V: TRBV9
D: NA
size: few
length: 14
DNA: TGTGCCAGCAGCGTAACCCCGGGCGGTTCGGATTCTTTCTTT
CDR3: CASSVTPGGSDSFF

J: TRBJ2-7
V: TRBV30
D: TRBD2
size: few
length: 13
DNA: TGTGCCTGCCGGACACGGGGGGGGTACGAGCAGTACTTC
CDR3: CACRTRGGYEQYF

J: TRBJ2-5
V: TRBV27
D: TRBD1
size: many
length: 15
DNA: TGTGCCAGCACCGGACCCGGGACAGGGGGAGAGACCCAGTACTTC
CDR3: CASTGPGTGGETQYF

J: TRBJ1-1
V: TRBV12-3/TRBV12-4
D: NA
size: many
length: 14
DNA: TGTGCCAGCAGTTTATGGGGGCGGTCATCATTGACTTTCTTT
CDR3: CASSLWGRSSLTFF

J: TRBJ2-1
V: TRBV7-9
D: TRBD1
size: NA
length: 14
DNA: TGTGCCAGCAGCCAGACAGGGACCAACAATGAGCAGTTCTTC
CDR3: CASSQTGTNNEQFF

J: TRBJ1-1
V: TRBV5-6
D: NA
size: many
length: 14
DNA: TGTGCCAGCAGCTTGGCACGGGGGTGGACTGAAGCTTTCTTT
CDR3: CASSLARGWTEAFF

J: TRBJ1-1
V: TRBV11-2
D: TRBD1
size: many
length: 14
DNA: TGTGCCAGCAGCTTTTTCAGGGGGGACACTGAAGCTTTCTTT
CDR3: CASSFFRGDTEAFF

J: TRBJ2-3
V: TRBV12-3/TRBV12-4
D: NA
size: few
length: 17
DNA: TGTGCCAGCACTGGCAGGGGACAATCAGTAATCACAGATACGCAGTATTTT
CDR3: CASTGRGQSVITDTQYF

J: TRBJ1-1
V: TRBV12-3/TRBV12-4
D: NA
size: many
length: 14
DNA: TGTGCCAGCAGTACCGTGCCAGGGAGGACTGAAGCTTTCTTT
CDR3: CASSTVPGRTEAFF

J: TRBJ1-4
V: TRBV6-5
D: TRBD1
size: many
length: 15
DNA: TGTGCCAGCAGTTACTATGGACAGGGGGGTGAAAAACTGTTTTTT
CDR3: CASSYYGQGGEKLFF

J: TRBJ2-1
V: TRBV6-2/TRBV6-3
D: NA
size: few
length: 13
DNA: TGTGCCAGCAGTCTCCTAGGAGGCAATGAGCAGTTCTTC
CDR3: CASSLLGGNEQFF